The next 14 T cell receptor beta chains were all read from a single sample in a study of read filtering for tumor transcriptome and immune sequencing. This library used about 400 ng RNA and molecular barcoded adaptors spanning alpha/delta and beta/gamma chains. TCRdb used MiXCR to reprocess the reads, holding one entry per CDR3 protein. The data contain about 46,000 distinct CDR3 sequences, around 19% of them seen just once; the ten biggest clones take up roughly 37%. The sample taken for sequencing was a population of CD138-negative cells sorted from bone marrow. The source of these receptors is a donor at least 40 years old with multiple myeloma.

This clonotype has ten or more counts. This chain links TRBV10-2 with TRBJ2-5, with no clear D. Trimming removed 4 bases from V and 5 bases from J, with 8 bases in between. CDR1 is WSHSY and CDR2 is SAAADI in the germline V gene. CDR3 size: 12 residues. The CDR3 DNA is TGCGCCAGCAGTGTCGGGTGGGAGACCCAGTACTTC. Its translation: CASSVGWETQYF.

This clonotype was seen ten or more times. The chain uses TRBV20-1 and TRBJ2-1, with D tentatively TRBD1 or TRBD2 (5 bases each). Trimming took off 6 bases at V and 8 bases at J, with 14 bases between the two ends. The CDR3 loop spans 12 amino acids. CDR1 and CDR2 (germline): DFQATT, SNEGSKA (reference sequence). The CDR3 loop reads CSAGDPRDEQFF. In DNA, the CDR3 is TGCAGTGCAGGGGACCCGAGGGATGAGCAGTTCTTC.

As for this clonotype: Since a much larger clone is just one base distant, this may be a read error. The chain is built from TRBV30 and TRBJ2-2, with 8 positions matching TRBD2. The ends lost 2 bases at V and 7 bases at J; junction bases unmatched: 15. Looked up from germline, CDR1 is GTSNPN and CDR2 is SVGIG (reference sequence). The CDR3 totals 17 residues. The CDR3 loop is CAWSPGRGGTYDGELFF. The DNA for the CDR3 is TGTGCCTGGAGTCCCGGGAGGGGGGGGACGTACGACGGGGAGCTGTTTTTT.

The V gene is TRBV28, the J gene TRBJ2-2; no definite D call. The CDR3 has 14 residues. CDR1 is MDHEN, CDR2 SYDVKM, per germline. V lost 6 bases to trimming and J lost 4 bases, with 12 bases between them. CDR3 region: CASRPADSTGELFF. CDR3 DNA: TGTGCCAGCAGGCCCGCTGACTCCACCGGGGAGCTGTTTTTT.

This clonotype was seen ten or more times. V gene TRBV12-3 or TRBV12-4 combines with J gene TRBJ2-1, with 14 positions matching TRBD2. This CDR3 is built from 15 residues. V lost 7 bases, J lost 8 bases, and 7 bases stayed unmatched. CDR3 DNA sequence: TGTGCCAGCACTACACCGGGACTAGCGGGAGATGAGCAGTTCTTC. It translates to CASTTPGLAGDEQFF.

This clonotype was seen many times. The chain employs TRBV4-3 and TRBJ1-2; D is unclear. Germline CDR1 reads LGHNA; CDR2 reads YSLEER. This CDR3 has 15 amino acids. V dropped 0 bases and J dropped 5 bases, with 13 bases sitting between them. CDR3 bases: TGCGCCAGCAGCCAAGATTTGGGCCAGGAATATGGCTACACCTTC. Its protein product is CASSQDLGQEYGYTF.

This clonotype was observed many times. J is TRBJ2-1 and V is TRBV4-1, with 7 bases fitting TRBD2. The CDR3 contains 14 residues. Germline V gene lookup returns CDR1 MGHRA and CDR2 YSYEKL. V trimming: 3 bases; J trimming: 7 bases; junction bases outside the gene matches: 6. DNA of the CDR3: TGCGCCAGCAGCCACCCGACTAGCAGGAATGAGCAGTTCTTC. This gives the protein CASSHPTSRNEQFF.

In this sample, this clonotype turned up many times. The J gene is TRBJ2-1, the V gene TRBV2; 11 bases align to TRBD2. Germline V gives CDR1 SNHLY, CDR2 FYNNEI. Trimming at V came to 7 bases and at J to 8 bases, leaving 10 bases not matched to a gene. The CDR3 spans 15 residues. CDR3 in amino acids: CASKRTSGRWDEQFF. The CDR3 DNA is TGTGCCAGCAAAAGGACTAGCGGGCGTTGGGATGAGCAGTTCTTC.

CDR3 residues: CASSDGLSAVRSTEAFF. In nucleotides, the CDR3 is TGTGCCAGCAGTGATGGTTTGTCAGCTGTGAGGAGCACTGAAGCTTTCTTT. This rearrangement joins TRBV2 to TRBJ1-1; D not resolved. V was shortened by 3 bases and J by 4 bases, with 21 bases between the two germline ends. Germline V CDR1 and CDR2: SNHLY, FYNNEI. The CDR3 runs to 17 residues.

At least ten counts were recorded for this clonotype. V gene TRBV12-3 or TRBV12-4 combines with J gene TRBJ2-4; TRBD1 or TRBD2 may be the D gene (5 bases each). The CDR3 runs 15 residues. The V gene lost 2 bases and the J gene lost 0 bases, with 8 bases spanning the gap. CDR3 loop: CASSLWDLAKNIQYF. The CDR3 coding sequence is TGTGCCAGCAGTTTATGGGACCTAGCCAAAAACATTCAGTACTTC.

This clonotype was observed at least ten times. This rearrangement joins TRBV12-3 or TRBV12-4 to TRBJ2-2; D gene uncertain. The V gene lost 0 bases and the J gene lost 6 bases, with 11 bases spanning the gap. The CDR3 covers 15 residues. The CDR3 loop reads CASSLARGPPGELFF. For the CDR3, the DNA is TGTGCCAGCAGTTTAGCGCGTGGGCCCCCCGGGGAGCTGTTTTTT.

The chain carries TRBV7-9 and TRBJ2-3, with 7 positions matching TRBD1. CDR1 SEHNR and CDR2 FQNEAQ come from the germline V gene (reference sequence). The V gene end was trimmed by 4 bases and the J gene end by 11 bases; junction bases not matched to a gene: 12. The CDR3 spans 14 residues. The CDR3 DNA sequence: TGTGCCAGCAGCTCAAAAACCGGGACAGCAAAGCAGTATTTT. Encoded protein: CASSSKTGTAKQYF.

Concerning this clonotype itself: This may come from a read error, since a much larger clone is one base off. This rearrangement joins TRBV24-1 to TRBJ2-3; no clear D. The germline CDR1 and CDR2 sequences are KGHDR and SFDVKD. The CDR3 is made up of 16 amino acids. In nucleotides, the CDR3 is TGTGCCACCAGTGATTTGAGTCCTGGCGCCGCAGATACGCGGTATTTT. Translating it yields CATSDLSPGAADTRYF.

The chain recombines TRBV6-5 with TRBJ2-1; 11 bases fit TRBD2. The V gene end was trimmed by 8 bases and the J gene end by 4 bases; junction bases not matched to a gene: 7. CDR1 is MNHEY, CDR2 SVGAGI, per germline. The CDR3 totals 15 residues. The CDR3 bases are TGTGCCAGCTGTCCTAGCGGGGGGCTTTACAATGAGCAGTTCTTC. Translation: CASCPSGGLYNEQFF.